This T cell receptor beta chain was captured in a study of T-cell memory formation after mild COVID-19. General study results and limits: The finding that pre-infection memory included some responding clones suggested that cross-reactive memory joined. Mainly in CM and EM were contracting CD4+ clones; CD8+ were in EMRA.

TCRdb called the 5' RACE reads again in MiXCR, with one record for every CDR3 protein. The top ten clones hold approximately 12% of a sample with about 540,000 distinct CDR3 sequences, over 20% of them seen once. Worth noting for this clonotype: No antigen is known for it.

The CDR3 runs to 12 residues. Trimming cost V 2 bases and J 10 bases, with 10 bases left between them. Per germline, CDR1 SGHRS and CDR2 YFSETQ. This rearrangement joins TRBV5-1 to TRBJ2-1; D unresolved. This clonotype originated in an adult woman who had mild COVID-19 (a few samples of this study predate the infection). Cell type and time point are not known. Sequenced sample: PBMCs or a T cell subset sorted from them (not recorded which). In nucleotides, the CDR3 is TGCGCCAGCAGCTTCCAGGCCGAAGAGCAGTTCTTC. Translation: CASSFQAEEQFF.